This T cell receptor beta chain is from a study of Graves' ophthalmopathy and Graves' hyperthyroidism. Overall study: In this cohort's terms, stable hyperthyroidism meant no ophthalmopathy by 18 months of follow-up. General observations from the study: Ophthalmopathy progression cases were predicted by the model with approximately 71% sensitivity and 72.22% specificity. Blood was where most expanded thyroid clonotypes above 0.001 frequency also turned up.

Establishment of the diagnosis relied upon clinical symptoms, serum thyroxine, TRAb, thyroid ultrasound and orbital computed tomography. The CDR3 sequence is 15 residues long. Per the germline V gene, CDR1 is SGHRS and CDR2 is YFSETQ. As concerns this clonotype: Its antigen is unidentified. At one of its ends the junction is not consistent with the germline gene, which may arise from a read error.

The study amplified TCR beta CDR3 regions using RNA transcripts. RT-PCR with HTBI primers came first, then second-round multiplex PCR. MiXCR, run by TCRdb on the multiplex PCR reads, gives a single entry per CDR3 protein. In the table there are 560,000 or so distinct CDR3 sequences, 35% to 40% of which are singletons. The sample comprised peripheral blood or thyroid tissue (not recorded which). The chain has TRBV5-1 and TRBJ1-1, with a weak D call TRBD1 (5 bases). This receptor was identified in an adult man with Graves' hyperthyroidism. CDR3 protein: CASSLGTTVNTEASF. DNA for the CDR3: TGCGCCAGCAGCTTGGGTACGACAGTGAACACTGAAGCTTCCTTT.